Sequencing of this T cell receptor (beta chain) was carried out in a study of blood T cell repertoires in COVID-19. The wider study: Whether acute or convalescent, the COVID-19 samples came from the United States, Italy and Spain. Sources were T cells, B-cell-depleted T cells, or PBMCs; the material itself was cDNA or gDNA.

In the authors' methods: Amplification from reference gene primers served as the basis for estimated nucleated cell counts. Libraries were prepared by immunoSEQ multiplex PCR; TCRdb keeps only in-frame clonotypes and omits some of them. That table supplies the V and J calls and clone size; D and trimming were determined from the DNA. This sample carries tens of thousands of clones, approximately 90% of them seen once, and the ten largest clones take 1.6%. Sequences were obtained from peripheral blood. The clonotype originates from a man between 60 and 75 years old with acute or convalescent COVID-19.

The CDR3 protein is CASSPWTGRYGYTF. The CDR3 DNA reads TGTGCCAGCAGCCCTTGGACAGGGAGGTATGGCTACACCTTC. This chain joins TRBV7-2 and TRBJ1-2; 8 bases fit TRBD1. V gave up 5 bases and J gave up 5 bases; unmatched junction bases: 7. Germline V CDR1 and CDR2: SGHTA, FQGNSA. CDR3 length: 14 residues.